The TCR beta chain under discussion was sequenced for a study of T cell responses to AZD1222 COVID-19 vaccine. Repertoires were generated with immunoSEQ multiplex PCR, while TCRdb's copy carries only in-frame clones and drops some. The profile shows 110,000 to 150,000 clones, approximately 90% of them singletons. Germline-derived CDR1 and CDR2 are SGHRS and YFSETQ. This CDR3 has 14 amino acids. J was trimmed by 4 bases and V by 4 bases; bases with no gene match: 5. The chain is built from TRBV5-1 and TRBJ1-2; 9 bases map to TRBD1. The TCR was taken from an adult in good health. The sample was peripheral blood, taken on day 0 of AZD1222 vaccination. This CDR3 is CASSPGQGGYGYTF. CDR3 DNA: TGCGCCAGCAGCCCGGGACAGGGCGGCTATGGCTACACCTTC.